This note documents a single T cell receptor beta chain sequence. Its target is unknown. Germline lookup yields CDR1 MNHNS and CDR2 SASEGT. There are 11 residues in the CDR3. The data originate from a study of a mutant IDH1 vaccine in newly diagnosed glioma. For the study at large: Vaccination followed radiotherapy alone by 4-6 weeks, or accompanied temozolomide cycles. Study conclusions and caveats: Across multiple MHC alleles, 85% to 95% of patients had vaccine-induced responses.

Time point described: week 47, end of study. Each dose of the vaccine consisted of 300 ug of mutant IDH1 20-mer peptide, with topical imiquimod. Scheduled for weeks 1, 3, 5, 7, 11, 15, 19 and 23, eight vaccinations were given to patients. Patients carried new grade 3 or 4 IDH1-mutant astrocytomas lacking nuclear ATRX. Repertoires were generated with immunoSEQ multiplex PCR, while TCRdb's copy carries only in-frame clones and drops some. The table records around 30,000 clones, approximately 87% of them present only once. The clonotype originates from a woman aged 25 to 39 with glioma. This sample comprised PBMCs, obtained from a glioma patient whose treatment included an IDH1 peptide vaccine. The V gene is TRBV6-1, the J gene TRBJ2-7; 8 bases match TRBD1. Written as DNA, the CDR3 is TGTGCAAGCGACAGGGGCTACGAGCAGTACTTC. Residues: CASDRGYEQYF.